These 16 T cell receptor beta chains came from one sample sequenced in a study of shared clonotypes between healthy human individuals (TCRdb year 2020). Libraries were made using the immunoSEQ multiplex PCR assay. TCRdb obtained this table from immuneACCESS and retained in-frame rearrangements with V and J assigned. These tables miss some clones; where compared with another copy, unresolved V genes account for less than half of the shortfall, and the remainder is unexplained. In this sample the table shows hundreds of thousands of clones, less than 85% of which occur a single time. Of the sample, 1.7% is held by the ten largest clones. Sequencing was carried out using memory CD4+ T cells sorted from blood. The intended sense of this specimen's cell subset or site label: CD45RA-negative fraction. The receptors were gathered from a woman aged 30 to 39 in good health.

This clone was observed a few times. The rearrangement uses TRBV7-9 and TRBJ2-4; 16 nucleotides align to TRBD2. Losses at the gene ends were 5 bases for V and 7 bases for J; bases not matched to a gene: 5. In germline, CDR1 is SEHNR, CDR2 FQNEAQ (reference sequence). The CDR3 spans 16 residues. The CDR3 loop reads CASSTGTSGRGNIQYF. CDR3 in DNA: TGTGCCAGCAGCACGGGGACTAGCGGGAGGGGTAACATTCAGTACTTC.

J is TRBJ2-5 and V is TRBV25-1, with D unclear. This CDR3 comprises 13 residues. The V gene lost 2 bases and the J gene lost 2 bases, with 6 bases spanning the gap. The germline CDR1 and CDR2 sequences are MGHDK and SYGVNS. The CDR3 DNA is TGTGCCAGCAGTGAACCGCATCAAGAGACCCAGTACTTC. Translated, it gives CASSEPHQETQYF.

This chain links TRBV7-6 with TRBJ2-7; the D is unclear. In germline, CDR1 is SGHVS, CDR2 FNYEAQ. The V gene lost 1 base and the J gene lost 6 bases, with 10 bases spanning the gap. This CDR3 region has 13 residues. The CDR3: CASSLVVVGEQYF. The CDR3 nucleotides read TGTGCCAGCAGCTTAGTAGTTGTAGGCGAGCAGTACTTC.

The J gene is TRBJ2-4, the V gene TRBV28, with TRBD2 identical over 7 bases. Germline assignment: CDR1 MDHEN and CDR2 SYDVKM. Unmatched junction bases numbered 6, after V lost 4 bases and J lost 6 bases. The CDR3 is made up of 14 amino acids. The CDR3 sequence is CASSSAGEINIQYF. In nucleotides, the CDR3 is TGTGCCAGCAGTTCGGCGGGGGAGATAAACATTCAGTACTTC.

This clone was recorded at least ten times. The CDR3 DNA is TGTGCCAGTAGTATGAGAGAACAACAAGAGACCCAGTACTTC. This translates into CASSMREQQETQYF. The chain carries TRBV19 and TRBJ2-5; no clear D gene. The ends were cut back, 3 bases at V and 2 bases at J, with 10 bases in the middle. Germline V lookup: CDR1 LNHDA, CDR2 SQIVND (reference sequence). The CDR3 runs to 14 residues. Variable domain in full (rest from reference TRBV19 and TRBJ2-5): DGGITQSPKYLFRKEGQNVTLSCEQNLNHDAMYWYRQDPGQGLRLIYYSQIVNDFQKGDIAEGYSVSREKKESFPLTVTSAQKNPTAFYLCASSMREQQETQYFGPGTRLLVL.

J is TRBJ1-1 and V is TRBV6-4; 9 bases align to TRBD1. V gave up 6 bases and J gave up 11 bases; unmatched junction bases: 16. The germline gives CDR1 MRHNA, CDR2 SNTAGT. This CDR3 is 15 amino acids long. In DNA form, the CDR3 reads TGTGCCAGCAGCTCCTACCCCGGGACAGGGAATGGGGCTTTCTTT. Encoded protein: CASSSYPGTGNGAFF.

In its sample, this clone was seen a few times. The chain combines TRBV18 with TRBJ2-7; either TRBD1 or TRBD2 may fit D (5 bases each). The CDR3 extends over 14 amino acids. With 3 bases removed from V and 3 bases from J, the gap between germline ends came to 12 bases. Germline V gene sequence: CDR1 KGHSH, CDR2 LQKENI. The chain's CDR3 is CASSPLGGDYEQYF. The CDR3 nucleotides read TGTGCCAGCTCACCTCTTGGGGGTGACTACGAGCAGTACTTC. The complete variable domain, with remaining parts taken from reference TRBV18 and TRBJ2-7, reads NAGVMQNPRHLVRRRGQEARLRCSPMKGHSHVYWYRQLPEEGLKFMVYLQKENIIDESGMPKERFSAEFPKEGPSILRIQQVVRGDSAAYFCASSPLGGDYEQYFGPGTRLTVT.

The chain uses TRBV28 and TRBJ2-5; 11 bases are shared with TRBD1. CDR1 and CDR2 (germline): MDHEN, SYDVKM. CDR3 length: 15 residues. V shed 5 bases, J shed 5 bases, and the junction held 7 bases outside the gene matches. CDR3 sequence: CASSTRTGGRETQYF. CDR3 in DNA: TGTGCCAGCAGTACCAGGACAGGGGGCCGGGAGACCCAGTACTTC.

The genes are TRBV19 and TRBJ1-5; tentative D call: TRBD1 (5 bases). CDR1 LNHDA and CDR2 SQIVND come from the germline V gene (reference sequence). The CDR3 sequence is 14 residues long. Trimming shortened V by 10 bases and J by 6 bases, and 19 bases separated the two germline ends. This CDR3 reads CATLGVTRGQPQHF. Written as DNA, the CDR3 is TGTGCCACCCTGGGGGTCACCCGGGGTCAGCCCCAGCATTTT.

The chain combines TRBV9 with TRBJ1-1; D is perhaps TRBD1 (6 bases). In germline, CDR1 is SGDLS, CDR2 YYNGEE. CDR3 length: 15 amino acids. Between the trimmed V and J ends, which lost 3 bases and 5 bases, there was a span of 17 bases. CDR3: CASSGTTGPWTEAFF. The CDR3 region has the DNA TGTGCCAGCAGCGGAACCACAGGGCCTTGGACTGAAGCTTTCTTT.

This clone was detected once. The V gene is TRBV9, the J gene TRBJ1-2, with 8 bases aligning to TRBD1. V gave up 4 bases and J gave up 4 bases; unmatched junction bases: 24. Germline-derived CDR1 and CDR2 are SGDLS and YYNGEE. CDR3 length: 20 residues. CDR3 DNA: TGTGCCAGCAGCTTCAAACCCCCCCCGGGACAGGACGACGACCTCTATGGCTACACCTTC. As protein: CASSFKPPPGQDDDLYGYTF.

The chain uses TRBV29-1 and TRBJ1-1; D is unresolved. This CDR3 is 10 amino acids long. V dropped 6 bases and J dropped 1 base, with 3 bases sitting between them. Germline CDR1 is SQVTM and CDR2 is ANQGSEA. CDR3 DNA sequence: TGCAGCGTAAGGAACACTGAAGCTTTCTTT. The encoded protein is CSVRNTEAFF. Full variable domain (remainder filled in from reference TRBV29-1 and TRBJ1-1): SAVISQKPSRDICQRGTSLTIQCQVDSQVTMMFWYRQQPGQSLTLIATANQGSEATYESGFVIDKFPISRPNLTFSTLTVSNMSPEDSSIYLCSVRNTEAFFGQGTRLTVV.

CDR3 sequence reads: CASSLGLAGAYEQYF. The CDR3 DNA follows: TGTGCCAGCAGTTTAGGACTAGCGGGGGCCTACGAGCAGTACTTC. The chain has TRBV28 and TRBJ2-7, with 13 positions matching TRBD2. Germline values: CDR1 MDHEN, CDR2 SYDVKM. V dropped 2 bases and J dropped 2; count of bases not matched to a gene: 0. The CDR3 is 15 residues long. Supplemented by reference TRBV28 and TRBJ2-7, the full variable domain reads DVKVTQSSRYLVKRTGEKVFLECVQDMDHENMFWYRQDPGLGLRLIYFSYDVKMKEKGDIPEGYSVSREKKERFSLILESASTNQTSMYLCASSLGLAGAYEQYFGPGTRLTVT.

This clone appeared a single time. This chain connects TRBV7-2 to TRBJ2-1, with 9 bases aligning to TRBD1. Germline trimming cut 5 bases from V and 9 bases from J; bases unmatched to any gene: 14. The CDR3 covers 16 residues. CDR1 is SGHTA and CDR2 is FQGNSA in the germline V gene. CDR3 protein: CASSIMAGQGYGEQFF. The CDR3 nucleotides are TGTGCCAGCAGCATTATGGCCGGACAGGGGTATGGTGAGCAGTTCTTC.

CDR3 in amino acids: CASTRGTNTEAFF. Here the CDR3 DNA reads TGTGCCAGCACCCGCGGGACCAACACTGAAGCTTTCTTT. V and J are TRBV2 and TRBJ1-1; the D gene is possibly TRBD1 (5 bases). Trimming shortened V by 7 bases and J by 2 bases, and 11 bases separated the two germline ends. CDR1 is SNHLY and CDR2 is FYNNEI in the germline V gene. The CDR3 loop spans 13 amino acids.

This clone was found a few times. Other DNA variants within this sample encode the same CDR3. The chain uses TRBV5-1 and TRBJ2-5; no definite D call. Germline CDR1 and CDR2: SGHRS and YFSETQ. The CDR3 runs to 13 residues. V was cut by 0 bases and J by 3 bases, with 6 bases left in between. This CDR3 reads CASSLVGEETQYF. The CDR3 coding sequence is TGCGCCAGCAGCTTGGTTGGGGAAGAGACCCAGTACTTC.